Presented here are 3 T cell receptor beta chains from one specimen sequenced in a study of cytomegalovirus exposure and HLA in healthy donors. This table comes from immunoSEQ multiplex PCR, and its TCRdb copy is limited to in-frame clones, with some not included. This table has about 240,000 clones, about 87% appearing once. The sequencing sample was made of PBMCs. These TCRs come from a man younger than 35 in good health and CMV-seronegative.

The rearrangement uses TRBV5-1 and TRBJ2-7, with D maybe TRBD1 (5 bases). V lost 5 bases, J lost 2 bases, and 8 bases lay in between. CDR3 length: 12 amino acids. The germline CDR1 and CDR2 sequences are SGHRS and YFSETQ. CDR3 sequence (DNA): TGCGCCAGCAGGACAGAAGCCTACGAGCAGTACTTC. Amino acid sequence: CASRTEAYEQYF.

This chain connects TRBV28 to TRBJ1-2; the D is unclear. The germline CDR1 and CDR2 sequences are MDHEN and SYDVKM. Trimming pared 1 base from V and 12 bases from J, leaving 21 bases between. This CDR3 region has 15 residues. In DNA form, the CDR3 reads TGTGCCAGCAGTTTATACATCGGAGGATACGGAAAAGACACCTTC. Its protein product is CASSLYIGGYGKDTF.

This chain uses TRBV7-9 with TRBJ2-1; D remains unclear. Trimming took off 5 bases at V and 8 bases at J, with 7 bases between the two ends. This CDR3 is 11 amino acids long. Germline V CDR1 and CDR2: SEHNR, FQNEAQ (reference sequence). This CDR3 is CASSPTDEQFF. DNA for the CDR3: TGTGCCAGCAGCCCCACGGATGAGCAGTTCTTC. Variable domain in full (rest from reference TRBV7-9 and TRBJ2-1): DTGVSQNPRHKITKRGQNVTFRCDPISEHNRLYWYRQTLGQGPEFLTYFQNEAQLEKSRLLSDRFSAERPKGSFSTLEIQRTEQGDSAMYLCASSPTDEQFFGPGTRLTVL.